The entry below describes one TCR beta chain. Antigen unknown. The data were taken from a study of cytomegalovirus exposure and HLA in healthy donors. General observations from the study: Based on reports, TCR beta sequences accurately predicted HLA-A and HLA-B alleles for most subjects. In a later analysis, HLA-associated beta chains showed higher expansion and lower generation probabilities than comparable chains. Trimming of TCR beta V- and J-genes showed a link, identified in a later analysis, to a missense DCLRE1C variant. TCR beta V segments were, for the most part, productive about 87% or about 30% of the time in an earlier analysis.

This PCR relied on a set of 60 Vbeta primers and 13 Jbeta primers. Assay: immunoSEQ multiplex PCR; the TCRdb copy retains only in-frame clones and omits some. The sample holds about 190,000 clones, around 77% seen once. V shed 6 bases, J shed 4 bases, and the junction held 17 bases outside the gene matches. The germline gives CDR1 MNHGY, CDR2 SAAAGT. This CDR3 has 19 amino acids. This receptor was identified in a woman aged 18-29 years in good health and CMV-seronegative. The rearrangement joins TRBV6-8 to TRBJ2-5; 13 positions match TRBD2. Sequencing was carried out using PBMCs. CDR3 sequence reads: CASSHPSFTSGRATETQYF. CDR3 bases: TGTGCCAGCAGCCACCCTTCCTTTACTAGCGGGAGGGCCACAGAGACCCAGTACTTC.